These T cell receptor beta chains were read from a single sample in a study of blood T cell repertoires in COVID-19. Here immunoSEQ multiplex PCR was the method, and the copy in TCRdb shows in-frame clones only, minus some. The table records hundreds of thousands of clones, around 87% of them present only once. The sample taken for sequencing was PBMCs or T cells enriched from blood (not recorded which). These receptors were taken from a woman aged 50 to 60 who had recovered from COVID-19. The CDR3 runs from the conserved cysteine through the conserved F or W. The D gene is left open where the match is weak. Expanded clones get a size class; other rows say once, few or many, or leave the size out.

d_gene | j_gene | v_gene | abundance | CDR3nt | CDR3aa
. | TRBJ1-2 | TRBV10-2 | . | TGCGCCAGCAGGAAGGGGAACTATGGCTACACCTTC | CASRKGNYGYTF
. | TRBJ1-2 | TRBV9 | once | TGTGCCAGCAGCGAAGGGGCTAACTATGGCTACACCTTC | CASSEGANYGYTF
TRBD2 | TRBJ2-3 | TRBV19 | . | TGTGCCAGTAGTATATTGGGGGAGGGGACAGATACGCAGTATTTT | CASSILGEGTDTQYF
. | TRBJ2-7 | TRBV7-9 | . | TGTGCCAGCAGCTTAGCGTCCGAGACATACGAGCAGTACTTC | CASSLASETYEQYF
TRBD1 | TRBJ1-4 | TRBV5-1 | . | TGCGCCAGCAGCCCCGGACAGGATAATGAAAAACTGTTTTTT | CASSPGQDNEKLFF
TRBD2 | TRBJ2-3 | TRBV20-1 | . | TGCAGTGCCAGTACTAGCGGACGCACAGATACGCAGTATTTT | CSASTSGRTDTQYF
. | TRBJ1-2 | TRBV30 | few | TGTGCCTGGAGTGAAAGTGGCGGGGGCAATAGTTATGGCTACACCTTC | CAWSESGGGNSYGYTF
. | TRBJ2-4 | TRBV7-2 | . | TGTGCCAGCAGCTTAGCGGGGGGGGCGGATGGCGTGGCCAAAAACATTCAGTACTTC | CASSLAGGADGVAKNIQYF
TRBD1 | TRBJ2-1 | TRBV6-4 | . | TGTGCCAGCAGTGACAACGACAGGGGGGACTACAATGAGCAGTTCTTC | CASSDNDRGDYNEQFF
TRBD1 | TRBJ1-1 | TRBV7-9 | . | TGTGCCAGCAGCTCACATGACAGGGACACTGAAGCTTTCTTT | CASSSHDRDTEAFF
TRBD1 | TRBJ2-5 | TRBV2 | . | TGTGCCAGTGCAACAGGGGAGCTGGAGACCCAGTACTTC | CASATGELETQYF
TRBD1 | TRBJ1-1 | TRBV7-9 | . | TGTGCCAGCAGCGGATCCGGGACAGTATATGAAGCTTTCTTT | CASSGSGTVYEAFF
TRBD2 | TRBJ2-1 | TRBV29-1 | . | TGCAGCGTTGATAAAGCGGGAGTTGGTAATGAGCAGTTCTTC | CSVDKAGVGNEQFF
. | TRBJ2-7 | TRBV2 | . | TGTGCCAGCAGTGTCCGGACAGTGGGCAACGAGCAGTACTTC | CASSVRTVGNEQYF
. | TRBJ2-5 | TRBV6-5 | . | TGTGCCAGTAGATCCCCAGGGGTAGAGACCCAGTACTTC | CASRSPGVETQYF
TRBD1 | TRBJ1-5 | TRBV7-3 | . | TGTGCCAGCAGCCCTACAGGGGGCGGTCAGCCCCAGCATTTT | CASSPTGGGQPQHF
. | TRBJ2-5 | TRBV28 | . | TGTGCCAGCAGTAGCCCCTCTTCAGGGGAAGAGACCCAGTACTTC | CASSSPSSGEETQYF
. | TRBJ1-4 | TRBV15 | . | TGTGCCACCAGCAGCAGACTTGGGGAAAAACTGTTTTTT | CATSSRLGEKLFF
TRBD1 | TRBJ1-5 | TRBV7-6 | . | TGTGCCAGCAGCTTAGCGCTTGGACAGGGTTACGGTCAGCCCCAGCATTTT | CASSLALGQGYGQPQHF
TRBD2 | TRBJ2-1 | TRBV29-1 | . | TGCAGCGTCACCGGGACTAGCGGGACCCAAAGCTCCTACAATGAGCAGTTCTTC | CSVTGTSGTQSSYNEQFF
. | TRBJ1-1 | TRBV5-5 | once | TGTGCCAGCAGCATAAAACAGGTGGCGGCTGAAGCTTTCTTT | CASSIKQVAAEAFF
. | TRBJ1-4 | TRBV28 | . | TGTGCCAGCAGTTTAATCCCCGGTACAACTAATGAAAAACTGTTTTTT | CASSLIPGTTNEKLFF
. | TRBJ2-1 | TRBV9 | . | TGTGCCAGCAGCGAACCCTCCCAAACAGACCTATACAATTTGGGGCAGTTCTTC | CASSEPSQTDLYNLGQFF
. | TRBJ2-5 | TRBV18 | . | TGTGCCAGCTCACCCCTTATGGGAGCGAGGGAGACCCAGTACTTC | CASSPLMGARETQYF
. | TRBJ2-7 | TRBV5-8 | . | TGTGCCAGCAGCTTGGGCCAACTAGTAGACTCCTACGAGCAGTACTTC | CASSLGQLVDSYEQYF
TRBD1 | TRBJ1-2 | TRBV5-8 | . | TGTGCCAGCAACCTCCCAGGGGGTGACTACACCTTC | CASNLPGGDYTF